This T cell receptor delta chain was profiled in a study of Vδ1+ human thymocytes (dated by TCRdb to 2016 to 2019). For context, the study as a whole: As a data resource, the study described the mRNA-level TRG and TRD CDR3 repertoires of highly purified Vdelta1+ thymocytes obtained from young children. Earlier work had validated the multiplex-based CDR3 amplicon strategy against 5'RACE-based methods for generating CDR3 amplicons. The paper's findings and limits, for the study overall: Because no clustering by age or sex was observed, donors were not stratified by these variables in the analyses. Even though sort purity was high, roughly 20% of thymic TRD sequences were Vdelta2 (and few were Vdelta3), which was not the case for the peripheral blood Vdelta1+ controls. In contrast to oligoclonal peripheral blood repertoires, thymic TRG and TRD repertoires appeared to be highly polyclonal with Gaussian CDR3 length distributions. Numerous TRG clonotypes were shared among donors (up to about 7x10^3), while TRD repertoires were essentially private (a maximum of about 120 shared). Because unexpected Vdelta2 sequences could lead to misinterpretation of bulk repertoire data, the authors recommended using highly purified populations and validating at the single-cell level.

As to this clone: The antigen it binds to is not known. No base qualities exist here, and no much larger clone lies one base off it.

V is pruned by 1 base and J by 3 bases, leaving 23 bases of the junction without a gene match. Reading the germline V gene gives CDR1 TSWWSYY and CDR2 QGS. The CDR3, cysteine through phenylalanine, is 23 amino acids long. Of the read, only the CDR3 DNA is kept; its 69 bases are in frame from base 1. RNA extraction was performed with the RNeasy mini kit, and reverse transcription was done with Superscript III. CDR3 amplicons were generated by multiplex PCR with pooled V-gene forward primers and a constant-region reverse primer carrying Illumina adaptor overhangs. After gel purification, the amplicons were indexed with Nextera index primers during 7 to 8 additional PCR cycles and then purified using AMPure XP beads. The libraries were sequenced on an Illumina MiSeq using paired-end 250 bp reads, dual indexing and an approximately 20% PhiX spike-in. The paper's data handling went like this. FastQC was used to check read quality, and ea-utils fastq-join was used to merge TRG read pairs. IMGT/HighV-QUEST was used to annotate the sequences, only productive sequences with an unambiguous V-gene assignment were kept, and clonotypes were defined as sequences sharing an identical CDR3 sequence. For downstream analysis, the tools were VDJtools 1.1.1, tcR 2.2.3, Treemap and vegan Shannon diversity in R 3.4.4. Public reads were reanalyzed in TCRdb with CATT, and rows carrying the same DNA were merged afterwards. The V and J calls were not made by the authors but by TCRdb's processing. The sample table shows some 25,000 delta-chain clones, and more than 6% are seen once. The ten largest clones add up to around 1% of the sample.

Thymic samples were depleted of alphabeta T cells, then CD3+ TCRVdelta1+ TCRVdelta2- thymocytes were FACS-sorted. The purity of the sorted Vdelta1+ thymocytes was between about 97% and 99.6%. The thymic specimens were obtained from seven or eight paediatric patients who were undergoing corrective cardiac surgery and ranged in age from about 5 days to 15 months. The thymic tissue was dispersed, and mononuclear cells were isolated using a Histopaque-1077 density gradient. The staining antibodies were anti-TCRVdelta1 clone TS8.2, anti-TCRVdelta2 clone B6, anti-CD3 clone HIT3a and anti-TCRalphabeta clone IP26.

Rearrangement joined TRDV1 to TRDJ1, and 13 junction bases match TRDD3. The sequence was obtained from a girl younger than two who had congenital heart surgery. Sequenced sample: Vdelta1+ gamma-delta thymocytes from the thymus. Read against the paper, the sample's cell subset or site label means: FACS-sorted CD3+ TCRalphabeta- TCRVdelta1+ TCRVdelta2- thymocytes. The DNA sequence follows: TGTGCTCTTGGGGAACCGGAGAGACCTACTGGGGTACTGGGGGATACGCAGTCCGATAAACTCATCTTT. The resulting protein is CALGEPERPTGVLGDTQSDKLIF.